The rows below give T cell receptor beta chains drawn from one sample of a study of CD4 T cells in relation to SARS-CoV-2 and coronaviruses. The protocol was immunoSEQ multiplex PCR, while the TCRdb copy is restricted to in-frame clones and leaves out a portion. The data contain 65,000 or so clones, 85% to 90% of them seen just once; the ten biggest clones take up roughly 1.6%. The sequenced material came from memory CD4+ T cells from PBMCs. The origin of the receptors is a human donor in good health. CDR3s include the opening cysteine and the closing phenylalanine or tryptophan. D genes are given only for firm matches. Clone size is stated in some rows and not others, as once, few, many or a class when expanded.

j_call v_call d_call clone_size cdr3_nt cdr3_aa
TRBJ2-2 TRBV5-4 NA once TGTGCCAGCAGCTTGGATCCGGGTCGAAACACCGGGGAGCTGTTTTTT CASSLDPGRNTGELFF
TRBJ2-4 TRBV6-2/TRBV6-3 NA once TGTGCCAGCAGTTATAGGGGAAACATTCAGTACTTC CASSYRGNIQYF
TRBJ1-2 TRBV5-1 NA medium-sized TGCGCCAGCAGCCCCCGCGGGGGCCATGGCTACACCTTC CASSPRGGHGYTF
TRBJ2-2 TRBV28 NA NA TGTGCCAGCAGTGCCCCCGGCGGGGAGCTGTTTTTT CASSAPGGELFF
TRBJ1-1 TRBV7-2 NA NA TGTGCCAGCAGCCCCATTGGGGGGGCTGAAGCTTTCTTT CASSPIGGAEAFF
TRBJ2-7 TRBV5-1 TRBD2 once TGCGCCAGCAGCTTGGATGGCGGGAGCGTCTCCTACGAGCAGTACTTC CASSLDGGSVSYEQYF
TRBJ2-3 TRBV6-5 NA NA TGTGCCAGCAGGGTCGGGAAAGGCACAGATACGCAGTATTTT CASRVGKGTDTQYF
TRBJ2-1 TRBV12-3/TRBV12-4 NA NA TGTGCCAGCAGTTTATACCGGGATGAGCAGTTCTTC CASSLYRDEQFF
TRBJ2-1 TRBV5-1 TRBD2 NA TGCGCCAGCAGCCCCGAAGGGACTAGCGGGATTAATGAGCAGTTCTTC CASSPEGTSGINEQFF
TRBJ2-7 TRBV30 TRBD1 NA TGTGCCTGGAGTGCCCCTCGGACAGGGATTTCCCACGAGCAGTACTTC CAWSAPRTGISHEQYF
TRBJ2-3 TRBV7-9 NA once TGTGCCAGCAGCTTTCAGTTTGAGGATACGCAGTATTTT CASSFQFEDTQYF
TRBJ2-1 TRBV30 TRBD2 NA TGTGCCTGGGGTCCGGGACTAGTGTATCATGAGCAGTTCTTC CAWGPGLVYHEQFF
TRBJ2-7 TRBV19 TRBD1 NA TGTGCCAGTAGTAGAAGACAGGGGCCAAACTACGAGCAGTACTTC CASSRRQGPNYEQYF
TRBJ2-2 TRBV10-3 NA once TGTGCCATCAAAATTTCCGGGACTCTTAACACCGGGGAGCTGTTTTTT CAIKISGTLNTGELFF
TRBJ2-2 TRBV2 NA NA TGTGCCAGCAGTACAGAGAACACCGGGGAGCTGTTTTTT CASSTENTGELFF
TRBJ1-2 TRBV28 NA NA TGTGCCAGCAGTCCGGGCGGGGGGCAAGGTGGCTACACCTTC CASSPGGGQGGYTF
TRBJ2-5 TRBV6-5 TRBD2 few TGTGCCAGCAGTTCAGCGGGGGGGCCCGGAGAGACCCAGTACTTC CASSSAGGPGETQYF
TRBJ2-5 TRBV10-2 TRBD1 NA TGCGCCAGCACCACCGGGACAGGTCGTCAGGAGACCCAGTACTTC CASTTGTGRQETQYF
TRBJ1-2 TRBV7-8 NA once TGTGCCAGCAGCCCCCAGGGAGGCAGGAAGCTGGGCGGCTACACCTTC CASSPQGGRKLGGYTF
TRBJ2-7 TRBV19 TRBD1 NA TGTGCCAGTACCCCCCGCCCGACAGGGGTACCCTACGAGCAGTACTTC CASTPRPTGVPYEQYF
TRBJ2-1 TRBV14 TRBD2 few TGTGCCAGCAGCATGGCGGGGGGGTACAATGAGCAGTTCTTC CASSMAGGYNEQFF
TRBJ2-5 TRBV5-4 NA NA TGTGCCAGCCAGGGAAGCTACCAAGAGACCCAGTACTTC CASQGSYQETQYF
TRBJ2-5 TRBV6-5 TRBD2 NA TGTGCCAGCTGGAGACTAGCGCAAGAGACCCAGTACTTC CASWRLAQETQYF
TRBJ2-5 TRBV5-1 NA NA TGCGCCAGCAGCCCCGGACAGATCCAAGAGACCCAGTACTTC CASSPGQIQETQYF
TRBJ2-7 TRBV4-3 NA NA TGCGCCAGCAGCCAAGATTGGTCCTACGAGCAGTACTTC CASSQDWSYEQYF
TRBJ2-7 TRBV5-6 NA NA TGTGCCAGCAGCTTGGGGCAGGAGGTCGGCGAGCAGTACTTC CASSLGQEVGEQYF
TRBJ2-2 TRBV18 NA few TGTGCCAGCTCACAGAATCGAAGGGAGTGGAGCGGGGAGCTGTTTTTT CASSQNRREWSGELFF